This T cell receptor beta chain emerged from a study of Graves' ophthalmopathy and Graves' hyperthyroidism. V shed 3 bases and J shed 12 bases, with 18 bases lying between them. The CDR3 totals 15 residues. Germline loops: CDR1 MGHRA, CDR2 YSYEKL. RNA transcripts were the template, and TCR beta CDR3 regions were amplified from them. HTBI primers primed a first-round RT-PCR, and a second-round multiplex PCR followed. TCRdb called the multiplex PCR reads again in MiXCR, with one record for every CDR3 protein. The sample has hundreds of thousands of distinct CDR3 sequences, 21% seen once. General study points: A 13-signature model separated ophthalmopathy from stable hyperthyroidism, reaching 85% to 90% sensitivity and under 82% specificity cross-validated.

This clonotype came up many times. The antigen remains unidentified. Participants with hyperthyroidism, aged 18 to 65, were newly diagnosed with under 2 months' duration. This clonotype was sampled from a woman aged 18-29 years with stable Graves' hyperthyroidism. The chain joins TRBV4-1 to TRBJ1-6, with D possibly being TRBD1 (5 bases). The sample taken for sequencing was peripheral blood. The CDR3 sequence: CASSHPSQRQRPLHF. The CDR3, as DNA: TGCGCCAGCAGCCATCCCAGCCAGCGACAGCGACCCCTCCACTTT.